This entry lists 32 T cell receptor beta chains sequenced from one sample in a study of blood T cell repertoires in COVID-19 (dated by TCRdb to between 2020 and 2021). The method was the immunoSEQ multiplex PCR assay. TCRdb limited this immuneACCESS table to in-frame rearrangements with V and J called. A share of clones is missing; checked studies link under half to unresolved V genes, and the rest is unexplained. This sample has 290,000 or so clones in its table, and roughly 80% of those were observed once. The ten top clones hold over 4% of the sample. The sequenced material came from PBMCs or T cells enriched from blood (not recorded which). Receptors originate from a man aged 35 to 55 who had been exposed to COVID-19.

V is TRBV30 and J is TRBJ1-5; D is undetermined. The CDR3 covers 13 residues. Germline loops: CDR1 GTSNPN, CDR2 SVGIG (reference sequence). Trimming pared 0 bases from V and 9 bases from J, leaving 12 bases between. The CDR3 sequence: CAWSVADSTPQHF. The CDR3 DNA reads as TGTGCCTGGAGTGTAGCGGACTCAACGCCCCAGCATTTT. Complete variable domain (other parts from reference TRBV30 and TRBJ1-5): SQTIHQWPATLVQPVGSPLSLECTVEGTSNPNLYWYRQAAGRGLQLLFYSVGIGQISSEVPQNLSASRPQDRQFILSSKKLLLSDSGFYLCAWSVADSTPQHFGDGTRLSIL.

This clone turned up a few times. The rearrangement uses TRBV5-6 and TRBJ1-1; the D gene is possibly TRBD1 (6 bases). Per the germline V gene, CDR1 is SGHDT and CDR2 is YYEEEE. Trimming removed 4 bases from V and 6 bases from J, with 7 bases in between. The CDR3 contains 11 residues. The CDR3 coding sequence is TGTGCCAGCAGCCGACAGGCTGAAGCTTTCTTT. Amino acid sequence: CASSRQAEAFF.

Here the CDR3 reads CASTNLVGELFF. The CDR3 coding sequence is TGTGCCAGCACCAACCTAGTCGGGGAGCTGTTTTTT. V usage is TRBV6-5 and J usage is TRBJ2-2; no definite D call. The CDR3 has 12 amino acids. Trimming took 7 bases from V and 7 from J, leaving 10 bases between them. Germline loops: CDR1 MNHEY, CDR2 SVGAGI.

V usage is TRBV29-1 and J usage is TRBJ2-1; D is perhaps TRBD2 (6 bases). CDR1 is SQVTM, CDR2 ANQGSEA, per germline. Trimming took off 0 bases at V and 7 bases at J, with 13 bases between the two ends. This CDR3 contains 14 residues. The CDR3, as DNA: TGCAGCGTTGAAGAGCGGCGGGGAGGTAATGAGCAGTTCTTC. Translated, it gives CSVEERRGGNEQFF.

The chain employs TRBV4-1 and TRBJ1-4; 9 nucleotides align to TRBD1. Unmatched junction bases numbered 9, after V lost 0 bases and J lost 4 bases. Germline CDR1 is MGHRA and CDR2 is YSYEKL. The CDR3 consists of 18 residues. CDR3 bases: TGCGCCAGCAGCCAAGAGAGAGTAGGGACAGGGTTTAATGAAAAACTGTTTTTT. Protein product: CASSQERVGTGFNEKLFF.

V gene TRBV5-4 combines with J gene TRBJ2-3, with D unresolved. This CDR3 is built from 14 residues. V lost 4 bases and J 6 bases, leaving 15 bases between the germline ends. Germline V lookup: CDR1 SGHNT, CDR2 YYREEE (reference sequence). Here the CDR3 reads CASSVDGRADTQYF. CDR3 coding DNA: TGTGCCAGCAGCGTGGACGGTAGAGCGGATACGCAGTATTTT.

The chain has TRBV4-1 and TRBJ2-5; 10 positions agree with TRBD2. The ends lost 1 base at V and 4 bases at J; junction bases unmatched: 12. CDR1 and CDR2 (germline): MGHRA, YSYEKL. This CDR3 has 18 amino acids. The CDR3 DNA is TGCGCCAGCAGCCAAGGAACTAGCGGGGAGGGGAGGGGAGAGACCCAGTACTTC. This sequence encodes CASSQGTSGEGRGETQYF.

The chain combines TRBV12-5 with TRBJ1-1; D unclear. In germline, CDR1 is LGHNT, CDR2 FRNRAP. The ends were cut back, 6 bases at V and 1 base at J, with 3 bases in the middle. The CDR3 has 11 residues. CDR3 bases: TGTGCTAGTGGCAAGAACACTGAAGCTTTCTTT. Protein: CASGKNTEAFF.

The chain's CDR3 is CASSSQGSGNTIYF. The CDR3 DNA reads TGTGCCAGCAGCTCACAGGGTTCTGGAAACACCATATATTTT. This chain connects TRBV5-6 to TRBJ1-3; D possibly corresponds to TRBD1 (6 bases). Germline CDR1 SGHDT, CDR2 YYEEEE. This CDR3 region has 14 residues. Trimming pared 3 bases from V and 1 base from J, leaving 8 bases between.

In its sample, this clone was seen a few times. The chain couples TRBV11-3 to TRBJ1-1, with unresolved D. The germline V and J ends were trimmed by 5 bases and 8 bases, with 9 bases remaining between them. The CDR3 length is 11 residues. The germline CDR1 and CDR2 sequences are SGHNT and YENEEA. CDR3 loop: CASSQYREAFF. CDR3 sequence (DNA): TGTGCCAGCAGCCAATACAGAGAAGCTTTCTTT.

Note on this clone: This same CDR3 is encoded by further DNA sequences in the sample. The chain employs TRBV27 and TRBJ1-5, with 7 bases matching TRBD1. V lost 0 bases to trimming and J lost 7 bases; unmatched junction nucleotides: 3. The germline V gene encodes CDR1 MNHEY and CDR2 SMNVEV (reference sequence). This CDR3 contains 14 residues. In DNA form, the CDR3 reads TGTGCCAGCAGTTTATCGAGACAGGGACAGCCCCAGCATTTT. Its translation is CASSLSRQGQPQHF.

V is TRBV28 and J is TRBJ1-5; the match to TRBD1 covers 12 bases. CDR1 and CDR2 (germline): MDHEN, SYDVKM. The CDR3 loop spans 14 amino acids. With V trimmed by 5 bases and J by 9 bases, 5 bases remained unmatched. The CDR3 reads CASSRDRGLLPQHF. CDR3 in DNA: TGTGCCAGCAGTAGGGACAGGGGGCTCCTGCCCCAGCATTTT. Full variable domain (remainder filled in from reference TRBV28 and TRBJ1-5): DVKVTQSSRYLVKRTGEKVFLECVQDMDHENMFWYRQDPGLGLRLIYFSYDVKMKEKGDIPEGYSVSREKKERFSLILESASTNQTSMYLCASSRDRGLLPQHFGDGTRLSIL.

This sequence joins TRBV13 and TRBJ2-6; the D gene is possibly TRBD1 (5 bases). The CDR3 spans 18 residues. The V and J ends lost 1 base and 1 base respectively, with 14 bases between them. Germline lookup yields CDR1 PRHDT and CDR2 FYEKMQ (reference sequence). The CDR3, as DNA: TGTGCCAGCAGCTTAGAGGCAGGGTTTATGTCTGGGGCCAACGTCCTGACTTTC. Translating gives CASSLEAGFMSGANVLTF.

The chain uses TRBV4-1 and TRBJ1-1; no firm D call. V lost 0 bases, J lost 3 bases, and 11 bases lay in between. Germline-derived CDR1 and CDR2 are MGHRA and YSYEKL. The CDR3 totals 15 residues. Written as DNA, the CDR3 is TGCGCCAGCAGCCAAGATTGGGCCCTGGACACTGAAGCTTTCTTT. As protein: CASSQDWALDTEAFF.

The chain combines TRBV10-3 with TRBJ2-1, with D unclear. The CDR3 sequence is 13 residues long. V gave up 0 bases and J gave up 4 bases, with 4 bases separating them. The germline CDR1 and CDR2 sequences are ENHRY and SYGVKD. CDR3 DNA sequence: TGTGCCATCAGTGAGTCCCCATACAATGAGCAGTTCTTC. Its translation: CAISESPYNEQFF.

V usage is TRBV10-3 and J usage is TRBJ2-6, with TRBD2 matching over 14 bases. Germline lookup yields CDR1 ENHRY and CDR2 SYGVKD. The CDR3 is 17 residues long. The trim removed 7 bases at V and 4 bases at J, leaving 6 bases unmatched. The CDR3 DNA sequence: TGTGCCATCAAGGGACTAGCGGGAGCTCCCGGGGCCAACGTCCTGACTTTC. It is translated as CAIKGLAGAPGANVLTF.

J is TRBJ1-1 and V is TRBV7-9; maybe TRBD1 (6 bases). Germline loops: CDR1 SEHNR, CDR2 FQNEAQ (reference sequence). Trimming shortened V by 5 bases and J by 8 bases, and 18 bases separated the two germline ends. This CDR3 has 14 amino acids. CDR3: CASSQNKAQGEAFF. The DNA for the CDR3 is TGTGCCAGCAGCCAAAATAAAGCTCAGGGGGAAGCTTTCTTT.

The chain couples TRBV18 to TRBJ1-1, with 8 bases aligning to TRBD1. The CDR3 is made up of 16 amino acids. J was trimmed by 0 bases and V by 5 bases; bases with no gene match: 8. Looked up from germline, CDR1 is KGHSH and CDR2 is LQKENI. The CDR3 is CASSNKGQDMNTEAFF. The CDR3 bases are TGTGCCAGCTCAAATAAGGGACAGGACATGAACACTGAAGCTTTCTTT.

The rearrangement links TRBV3-1 (or the pseudogene TRBV3-2) to TRBJ2-1, with TRBD2 matching 10 bases. There are 19 residues in the CDR3. Per germline, CDR1 LGHDT and CDR2 YNNKEL (reference sequence). With 3 bases clipped from V and 10 bases from J, the junction kept 21 bases outside the gene matches. The CDR3 bases are TGTGCCAGCAGCCACCCTCCGGGACTAGCGTTGAGAAACGCAGGGGAGCAGTTCTTC. Protein product: CASSHPPGLALRNAGEQFF.

The rearrangement joins TRBV6-5 to TRBJ2-3; D might be TRBD2 (6 bases). Germline CDR1 is MNHEY and CDR2 is SVGAGI. The CDR3 covers 15 residues. With 2 bases removed from V and 2 bases from J, the gap between germline ends came to 11 bases. The CDR3 sequence: CASSYPAGYTDTQYF. In DNA, the CDR3 is TGTGCCAGCAGTTACCCCGCGGGATACACAGATACGCAGTATTTT.

The chain combines TRBV11-3 with TRBJ2-1; weak D call: TRBD2 (5 bases). Germline-derived CDR1 and CDR2 are SGHNT and YENEEA. V was clipped by 6 bases and J by 7 bases, with 25 bases between them. This CDR3 is built from 17 residues. CDR3 amino acids: CASSLRRQWETGNEQFF. The CDR3 nucleotides read TGTGCCAGCAGTTTACGACGCCAATGGGAAACGGGGAATGAGCAGTTCTTC.

The genes are TRBV19 and TRBJ1-5; 12 bases map to TRBD1. V shed 5 bases and J 8 bases; nucleotides not matched to a gene: 7. The CDR3 consists of 15 residues. Germline V gene data show CDR1 as LNHDA and CDR2 as SQIVND (reference sequence). CDR3 sequence reads: CASSPRDRGREPQHF. For the CDR3, the DNA is TGTGCCAGTAGTCCCCGGGACAGGGGGCGTGAGCCCCAGCATTTT. Full variable domain (missing parts from reference TRBV19 and TRBJ1-5): DGGITQSPKYLFRKEGQNVTLSCEQNLNHDAMYWYRQDPGQGLRLIYYSQIVNDFQKGDIAEGYSVSREKKESFPLTVTSAQKNPTAFYLCASSPRDRGREPQHFGDGTRLSIL.

The chain uses TRBV14 and TRBJ1-1; 7 positions agree with TRBD1. Per germline, CDR1 SGHDN and CDR2 FVKESK. Trimming at V came to 0 bases and at J to 4 bases, leaving 5 bases not matched to a gene. There are 15 residues in the CDR3. The CDR3 nucleotides read TGTGCCAGCAGCCAAGATCTCGACAGGGCCACTGAAGCTTTCTTT. Translation gives CASSQDLDRATEAFF. Full variable domain (missing parts from reference TRBV14 and TRBJ1-1): EAGVTQFPSHSVIEKGQTVTLRCDPISGHDNLYWYRRVMGKEIKFLLHFVKESKQDESGMPNNRFLAERTGGTYSTLKVQPAELEDSGVYFCASSQDLDRATEAFFGQGTRLTVV.

The genes are TRBV24-1 and TRBJ1-5; no firm D call. Germline CDR1 and CDR2: KGHDR and SFDVKD. The CDR3 is 14 amino acids. V gave up 1 base and J gave up 7 bases, with 10 bases separating them. In DNA, the CDR3 is TGTGCCACCAGTGATTTTGGCATGTCCCAGCCCCAGCATTTT. This gives the protein CATSDFGMSQPQHF.

This clone has a handful of counts. The V and J genes are TRBV3-1 (or the pseudogene TRBV3-2) and TRBJ1-3; TRBD1 might be the D (5 bases). Trimming took off 1 base at V and 3 bases at J, with 10 bases between the two ends. The CDR3 is 15 residues long. Germline CDR1 reads LGHDT; CDR2 reads YNNKEL (reference sequence). The CDR3 loop reads CASSQGQGGGNTIYF. The CDR3 DNA reads as TGTGCCAGCAGCCAAGGGCAGGGTGGTGGAAACACCATATATTTT.

Many counts were recorded for this clone. The chain links TRBV14 to TRBJ1-1, with TRBD1 matching 7 bases. The V gene end was trimmed by 4 bases and the J gene end by 3 bases; junction bases not matched to a gene: 8. CDR1 is SGHDN and CDR2 is FVKESK in the germline V gene. This CDR3 contains 15 residues. The CDR3 DNA reads TGTGCCAGCAGCCCTCGGACAGGTTGGGACACTGAAGCTTTCTTT. Translating gives CASSPRTGWDTEAFF.

V is TRBV14 and J is TRBJ1-1; TRBD1 agrees at 7 bases. From germline, CDR1 is SGHDN and CDR2 FVKESK. The CDR3 contains 15 residues. V lost 1 base, J lost 9 bases, and 11 bases stayed unmatched. CDR3 region: CASSQVLWGTAKAFF. In DNA, the CDR3 is TGTGCCAGCAGCCAAGTCTTGTGGGGGACAGCAAAAGCTTTCTTT.

The chain employs TRBV5-4 and TRBJ2-1, with unresolved D. The V end was cut by 0 bases, the J end by 0 bases, with 7 bases between. Germline V gives CDR1 SGHNT, CDR2 YYREEE (reference sequence). The CDR3 extends over 15 amino acids. CDR3 sequence: CASSLDASSYNEQFF. CDR3 in DNA: TGTGCCAGCAGCTTGGACGCCAGCTCCTACAATGAGCAGTTCTTC.

The CDR3 bases are TGTGCCAGCAGCCCTAGCGGGAAAGACTACGAGCAGTACTTC. It yields the protein CASSPSGKDYEQYF. The chain links TRBV9 to TRBJ2-7; 9 nucleotides match TRBD2. From germline, CDR1 is SGDLS and CDR2 YYNGEE. This CDR3 spans 14 amino acids. The J segment lost 3 bases and the V segment lost 4 bases, leaving 5 bases of the junction unmatched.

The chain employs TRBV5-1 and TRBJ1-4; 11 positions match TRBD1. The CDR3 is 16 amino acids. Germline CDR1 and CDR2: SGHRS and YFSETQ. Trimming at V came to 1 base and at J to 5 bases, leaving 4 bases not matched to a gene. The CDR3 protein is CASSLFGTGGNEKLFF. DNA of the CDR3: TGCGCCAGCAGCTTGTTTGGGACAGGGGGAAATGAAAAACTGTTTTTT.

The CDR3 loop is CASSPRGALTSREYNEQFF. The DNA for the CDR3 is TGTGCCAGCAGCCCAAGAGGCGCCCTGACTAGCAGAGAATACAATGAGCAGTTCTTC. This chain connects TRBV13 to TRBJ2-1, with 7 bases matching TRBD2. The CDR3 loop spans 19 amino acids. Germline lookup yields CDR1 PRHDT and CDR2 FYEKMQ (reference sequence). V dropped 5 bases and J dropped 4; count of bases not matched to a gene: 20.

The V gene is TRBV3-1 (or the pseudogene TRBV3-2), the J gene TRBJ2-2, with D unclear. V was cut by 1 base and J by 1 base, with 7 bases left in between. The CDR3 covers 15 residues. The germline CDR1 and CDR2 sequences are LGHDT and YNNKEL (reference sequence). The CDR3 DNA reads as TGTGCCAGCAGCCAAGCGGGTTTGAACACCGGGGAGCTGTTTTTT. It encodes CASSQAGLNTGELFF.